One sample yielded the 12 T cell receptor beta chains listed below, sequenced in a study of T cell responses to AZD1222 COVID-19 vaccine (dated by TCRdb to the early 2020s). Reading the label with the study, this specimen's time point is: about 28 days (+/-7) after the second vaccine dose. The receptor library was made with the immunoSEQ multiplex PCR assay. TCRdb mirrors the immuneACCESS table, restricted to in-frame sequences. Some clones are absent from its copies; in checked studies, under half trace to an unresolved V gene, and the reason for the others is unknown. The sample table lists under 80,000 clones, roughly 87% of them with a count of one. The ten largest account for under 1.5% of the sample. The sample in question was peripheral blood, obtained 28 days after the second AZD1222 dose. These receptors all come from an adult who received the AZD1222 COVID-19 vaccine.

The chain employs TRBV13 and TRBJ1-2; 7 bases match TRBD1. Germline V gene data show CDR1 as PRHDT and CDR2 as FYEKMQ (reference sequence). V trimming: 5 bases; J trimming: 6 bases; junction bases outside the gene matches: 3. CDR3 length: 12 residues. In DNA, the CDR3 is TGTGCCAGCAGCAGGGGGCAGAATGGCTACACCTTC. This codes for CASSRGQNGYTF.

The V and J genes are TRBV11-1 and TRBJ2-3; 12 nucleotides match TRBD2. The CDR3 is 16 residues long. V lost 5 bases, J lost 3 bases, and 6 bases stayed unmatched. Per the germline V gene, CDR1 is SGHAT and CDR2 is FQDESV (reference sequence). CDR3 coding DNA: TGTGCCAGCAGCGTGACCACTAGCGGGAGGACAGATACGCAGTATTTT. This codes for CASSVTTSGRTDTQYF.

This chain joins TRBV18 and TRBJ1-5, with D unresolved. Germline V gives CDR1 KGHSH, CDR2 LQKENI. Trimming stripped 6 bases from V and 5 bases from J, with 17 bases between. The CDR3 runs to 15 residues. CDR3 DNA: TGTGCCAGCTCGCCCACGTCGGGAGGCGATCAGCCCCAGCATTTT. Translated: CASSPTSGGDQPQHF.

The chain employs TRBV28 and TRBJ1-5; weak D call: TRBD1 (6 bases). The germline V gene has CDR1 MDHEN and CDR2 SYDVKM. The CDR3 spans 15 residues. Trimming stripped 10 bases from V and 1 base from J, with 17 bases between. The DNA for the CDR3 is TGTGCCATATTGCCGGGTACAGGGAGCAATCAGCCCCAGCATTTT. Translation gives CAILPGTGSNQPQHF.

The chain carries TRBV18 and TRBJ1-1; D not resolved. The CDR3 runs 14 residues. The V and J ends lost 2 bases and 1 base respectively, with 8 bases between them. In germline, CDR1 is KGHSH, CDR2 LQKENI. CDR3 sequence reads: CASSPESRNTEAFF. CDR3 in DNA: TGTGCCAGCTCACCAGAATCCCGGAACACTGAAGCTTTCTTT.

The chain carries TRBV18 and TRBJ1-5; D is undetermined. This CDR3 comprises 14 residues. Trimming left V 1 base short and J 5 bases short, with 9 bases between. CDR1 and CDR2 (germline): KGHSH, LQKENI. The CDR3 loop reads CASSPQGPDQPQHF. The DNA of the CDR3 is TGTGCCAGCTCACCACAGGGCCCCGATCAGCCCCAGCATTTT.

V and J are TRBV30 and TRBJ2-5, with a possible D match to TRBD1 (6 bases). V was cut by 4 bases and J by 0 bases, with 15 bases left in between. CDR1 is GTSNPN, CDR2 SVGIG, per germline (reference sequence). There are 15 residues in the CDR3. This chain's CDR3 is CAWNVGTKYQETQYF. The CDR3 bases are TGTGCCTGGAATGTAGGGACAAAGTACCAAGAGACCCAGTACTTC.

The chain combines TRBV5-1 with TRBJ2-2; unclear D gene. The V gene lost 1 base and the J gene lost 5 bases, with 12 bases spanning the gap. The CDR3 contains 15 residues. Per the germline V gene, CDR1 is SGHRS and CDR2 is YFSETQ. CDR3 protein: CASSLTRVTTGELFF. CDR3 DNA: TGCGCCAGCAGCTTGACACGGGTTACAACCGGGGAGCTGTTTTTT.

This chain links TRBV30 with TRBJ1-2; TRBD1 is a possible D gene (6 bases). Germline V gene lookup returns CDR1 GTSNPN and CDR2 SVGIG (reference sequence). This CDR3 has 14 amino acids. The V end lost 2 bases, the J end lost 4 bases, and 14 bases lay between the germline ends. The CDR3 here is CAWSRQVDIYGYTF. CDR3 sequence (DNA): TGTGCCTGGAGTCGACAGGTGGATATCTATGGCTACACCTTC.

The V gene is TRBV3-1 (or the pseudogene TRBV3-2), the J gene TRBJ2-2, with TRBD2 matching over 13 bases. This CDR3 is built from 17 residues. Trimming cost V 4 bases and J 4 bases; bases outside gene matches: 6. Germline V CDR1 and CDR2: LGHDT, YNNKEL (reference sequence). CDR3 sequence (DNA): TGTGCCAGCAGCCCAGGACTAGCGGGAGTAAGCACCGGGGAGCTGTTTTTT. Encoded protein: CASSPGLAGVSTGELFF.

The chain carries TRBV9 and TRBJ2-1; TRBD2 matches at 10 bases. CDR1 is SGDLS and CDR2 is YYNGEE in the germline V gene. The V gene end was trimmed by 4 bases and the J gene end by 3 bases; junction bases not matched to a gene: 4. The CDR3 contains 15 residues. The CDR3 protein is CASSPQREGYNEQFF. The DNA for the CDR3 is TGTGCCAGCAGCCCCCAGCGGGAGGGCTACAATGAGCAGTTCTTC.

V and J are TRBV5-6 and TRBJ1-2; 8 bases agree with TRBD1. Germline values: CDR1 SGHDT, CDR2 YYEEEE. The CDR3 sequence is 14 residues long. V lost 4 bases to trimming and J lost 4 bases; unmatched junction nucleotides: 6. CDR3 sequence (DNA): TGTGCCAGCAGCCCTGGACAGGGTACCTATGGCTACACCTTC. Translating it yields CASSPGQGTYGYTF.